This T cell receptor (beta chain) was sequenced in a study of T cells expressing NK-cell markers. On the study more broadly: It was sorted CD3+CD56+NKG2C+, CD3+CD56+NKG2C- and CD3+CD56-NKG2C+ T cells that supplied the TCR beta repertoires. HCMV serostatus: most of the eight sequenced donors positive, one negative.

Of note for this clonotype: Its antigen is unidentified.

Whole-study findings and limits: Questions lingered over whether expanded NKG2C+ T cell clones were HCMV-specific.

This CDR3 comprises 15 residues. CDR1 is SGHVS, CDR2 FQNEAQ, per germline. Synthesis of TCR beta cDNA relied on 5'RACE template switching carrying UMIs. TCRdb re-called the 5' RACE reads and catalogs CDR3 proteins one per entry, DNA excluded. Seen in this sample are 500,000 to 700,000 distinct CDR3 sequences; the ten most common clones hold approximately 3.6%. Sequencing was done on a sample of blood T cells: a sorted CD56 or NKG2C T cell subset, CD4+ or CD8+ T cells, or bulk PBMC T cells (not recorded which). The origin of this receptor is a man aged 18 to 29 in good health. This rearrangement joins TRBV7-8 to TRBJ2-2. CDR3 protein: CASSPPVAGAGELFF.